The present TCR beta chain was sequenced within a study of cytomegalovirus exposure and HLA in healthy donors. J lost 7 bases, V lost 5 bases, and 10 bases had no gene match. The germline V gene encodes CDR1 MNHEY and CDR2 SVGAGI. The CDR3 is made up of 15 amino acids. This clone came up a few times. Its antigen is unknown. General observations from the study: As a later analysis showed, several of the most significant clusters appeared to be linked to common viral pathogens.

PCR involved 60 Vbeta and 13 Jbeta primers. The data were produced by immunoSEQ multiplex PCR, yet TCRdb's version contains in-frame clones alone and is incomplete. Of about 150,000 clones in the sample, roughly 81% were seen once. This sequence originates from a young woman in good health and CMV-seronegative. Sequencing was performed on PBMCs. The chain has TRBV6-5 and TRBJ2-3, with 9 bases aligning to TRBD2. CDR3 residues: CASSLSRGGEYTQYF. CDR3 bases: TGTGCCAGCAGTCTTTCGCGGGGGGGCGAATATACGCAGTATTTT.